These T cell receptor beta chains were read from a single sample in a study of cytomegalovirus exposure and HLA in healthy donors. This table comes from immunoSEQ multiplex PCR, and its TCRdb copy is limited to in-frame clones, with some not included. The top ten hold 3% of the sample, which has about 75,000 clones, around 85% seen once. The material sequenced was PBMCs. Source of these receptors: a man aged 30 to 45 in good health and CMV-seronegative. CDR3s include the opening cysteine and the closing phenylalanine or tryptophan. D genes are given only for firm matches.

d_gene	v_gene	j_gene	CDR3nt	CDR3aa
TRBD1	TRBV28	TRBJ2-1	TGTGCCAGCAGCAGTCCCGGGACAGGGATCAAGGGTTTCTTC	CASSSPGTGIKGFF
.	TRBV6-6	TRBJ2-5	TGTGCCAGCACCCAGGAAGGGACCCAGTACTTC	CASTQEGTQYF
TRBD1	TRBV9	TRBJ2-3	TGTGCCAGCAGCGCCGGGACAGTAGACACAGATACGCAGTATTTT	CASSAGTVDTDTQYF
TRBD1	TRBV7-6	TRBJ1-1	TGTGCCAGCAGGCCAGGGACAGGGAATCCGAACACTGAAGCTTTCTTT	CASRPGTGNPNTEAFF
TRBD2	TRBV19	TRBJ2-3	TGTGCCAGTAGACAAACTTTCGGCGGCGGGGGGACAGATACGCAGTATTTT	CASRQTFGGGGTDTQYF
.	TRBV7-2	TRBJ2-2	TGTGCCAGCAGCCAGGGGAACACCGGGGAGCTGTTTTTT	CASSQGNTGELFF
.	TRBV9	TRBJ2-5	TGTGCCAGCAGCGTAGTGGAGGGGGGGCTAAATGAGACCCAGTACTTC	CASSVVEGGLNETQYF
TRBD1	TRBV4-2	TRBJ2-7	TGTGCCAGCAGCCGAGACAGGGCTCGCGAGCAGTACTTC	CASSRDRAREQYF
TRBD1	TRBV9	TRBJ1-1	TGTGCCAGCAGCGCAGGGGGGTTCACTGAAGCTTTCTTT	CASSAGGFTEAFF
TRBD2	TRBV11-3	TRBJ2-1	TGTGCCAGCAGCCCCGTTTGGGTAGCGGGGGGGTACAATGAGCAGTTCTTC	CASSPVWVAGGYNEQFF
TRBD1	TRBV5-4	TRBJ1-4	TGTGCCAGCAGCCCTACACCGGGACAGGAAGCAACTAATGAAAAACTGTTTTTT	CASSPTPGQEATNEKLFF
TRBD1	TRBV12-5	TRBJ1-5	TGTGCTAGTGGTTTGGGGGGACAGACGCATAGCAATCAGCCCCAGCATTTT	CASGLGGQTHSNQPQHF
TRBD1	TRBV5-1	TRBJ2-5	TGCGCCAGCAGCCCCGGGACAGGGGAAGAGACCCAGTACTTC	CASSPGTGEETQYF
.	TRBV7-2	TRBJ1-5	TGTGCCAGCAGCTTAGCCGTAGCAAGGAATCAGCCCCAGCATTTT	CASSLAVARNQPQHF
.	TRBV6-1	TRBJ1-1	TGTGCCAGCAAACTCTACCCTGCGAACACTGAAGCTTTCTTT	CASKLYPANTEAFF
TRBD1	TRBV28	TRBJ1-5	TGTGCCAGCAGCTCCGTCTGGGCAGGGGGAGGAAATCAGCCCCAGCATTTT	CASSSVWAGGGNQPQHF
.	TRBV15	TRBJ2-1	TGTGCCACCAGCAGAGACGGGGCCTACAATGAGCAGTTCTTC	CATSRDGAYNEQFF
.	TRBV14	TRBJ2-5	TGTGCCAGCAGCCAAGACTTGGCAAGACTCTTCCAAGAGACCCAGTACTTC	CASSQDLARLFQETQYF
TRBD1	TRBV5-6	TRBJ1-3	TGTGCCAGCAGCTTGTCTCCAGGGGGCGTTGGAAACACCATATATTTT	CASSLSPGGVGNTIYF
TRBD2	TRBV6-4	TRBJ2-3	TGTGCCAGCAGTGATTCAGCGGGAGGGCCCACAGATACGCAGTATTTT	CASSDSAGGPTDTQYF
TRBD1	TRBV28	TRBJ1-1	TGTGCCAGCAGTCCGGGACAGGGGGACACTGAAGCTTTCTTT	CASSPGQGDTEAFF
TRBD1	TRBV14	TRBJ2-7	TGTGCCAGCAGCCGAACCCGGGACAGGGCCCTTTACGAGCAGTACTTC	CASSRTRDRALYEQYF
.	TRBV5-4	TRBJ2-3	TGTGCCAGCAGCTTAAAGGGGAGCACAGATACGCAGTATTTT	CASSLKGSTDTQYF
TRBD2	TRBV5-4	TRBJ2-7	TGTGCCAGCAGTTTGACTAGCGGGGGAATGACCTACGAGCAGTACTTC	CASSLTSGGMTYEQYF